The clone carrying this T cell receptor (beta chain) was recorded at least ten times. Its target is unknown. Two-round multiplex PCR amplified TCR beta CDR3 from genomic DNA. The use of primers specific to each TRBV and TRBJ gene characterized first-round PCR. TCRdb re-analysed the multiplex PCR reads in MiXCR, keeping a single row per CDR3 protein. The sample contains around 56,000 distinct CDR3 sequences, less than 30% of which appear only once. The sample is drawn from a study of prognosis after radiotherapy for stage I lung cancer. On the study more broadly: Enrolled patients (roughly 13 men, roughly six women) had a median age of approximately 74 years and an age range of roughly 50 to 85 years.

The CDR3 length is 16 residues. Germline CDR1 KGHDR, CDR2 SFDVKD. The V gene end was trimmed by 4 bases and the J gene end by 5 bases; junction bases not matched to a gene: 5. General observations from the study: Reduced Shannon entropy following stereotactic body radiation therapy was recorded in patients who developed distant metastases.

This material consisted of PBMCs, taken before or after stereotactic body radiation therapy (not recorded which). This chain uses TRBV24-1 with TRBJ2-1; 12 nucleotides align to TRBD2. This sequence originates from a donor over 45 with non-small cell lung cancer. The CDR3 region has the DNA TGTGCCACCAGTGACTCTCGACTAGCGGGGGACAATGAGCAGTTCTTC. The encoded protein is CATSDSRLAGDNEQFF.